This T cell receptor (beta chain) is drawn from a study of shared clonotypes between healthy human individuals. Across the whole study: A couple of female and a few male donors aged 18 to 49 were enrolled. For every donor, three CD4 naive, three CD4 memory, two CD8 naive and one CD8 memory plates were used. Whole-study findings and limits: Apart from blood, nothing was sampled; tissue repertoires likely differ.

Trimming removed 8 bases from V and 3 bases from J, with 20 bases in between. Germline V gene sequence: CDR1 MNHEY, CDR2 SMNVEV (reference sequence). The CDR3 is made up of 15 amino acids. Concerning this clone: Its matching antigen is unknown.

Cells designated naive CD8 were CD45RO-negative and were positively selected for CCR7, with terminally differentiated effector memory CD45RA+ cells excluded. TCRdb's copy holds only in-frame clones and misses some; the assay was immunoSEQ multiplex PCR. This repertoire shows some 2.1 million clones, about 93% found once; its top ten account for less than 2%. The sample comprised naive CD8+ T cells from PBMCs. The chain is built from TRBV27 and TRBJ2-7; perhaps TRBD1 as D (5 bases). The sequence came from a man in his late teens or twenties in good health. Some clones in this sample may be carry-over from other donors' samples. The CDR3 loop is CASAQGSSIIYEQYF. CDR3 DNA: TGTGCCAGCGCCCAGGGTTCGTCCATAATCTACGAGCAGTACTTC.